The rows below give T cell receptor beta chains drawn from one sample of a study of blood T cell repertoires in COVID-19. Assay used: immunoSEQ multiplex PCR; TCRdb lists only in-frame clones, some missing. The table shows about 130,000 clones, with about four fifths occurring only once. Sequences were obtained from peripheral blood. The receptors come from a woman aged 70-85 years with COVID-19, enrolled during active disease. The CDR3 runs from the conserved cysteine through the conserved F or W. A D gene is named only where the DNA matches it firmly. Expanded clones get a size class; other rows say once, few or many, or leave the size out.

TRBV7-9	TRBJ2-7	.	.	CASSSAYEQYF	TGTGCCAGCAGCTCCGCCTACGAGCAGTACTTC
TRBV11-2	TRBJ2-7	.	.	CASSQERQGEQYF	TGTGCCAGCAGCCAAGAGAGGCAGGGGGAGCAGTACTTC
TRBV6-5	TRBJ1-2	TRBD1	.	CASSIATGGRGGYTF	TGTGCCAGCAGTATAGCGACAGGGGGCCGTGGTGGCTACACCTTC
TRBV2	TRBJ2-7	TRBD1	.	CASSEAKGYRGPPGQQYF	TGTGCCAGCAGTGAAGCGAAAGGGTACAGGGGGCCCCCCGGACAGCAGTACTTC
TRBV6-5	TRBJ1-3	TRBD1	.	CASTPGTASGNTIYF	TGTGCCAGCACTCCGGGGACAGCCTCTGGAAACACCATATATTTT
TRBV19	TRBJ1-3	.	few	CASSPETLLTGNTIYF	TGTGCCAGTAGTCCGGAGACCCTACTAACTGGAAACACCATATATTTT
TRBV7-6	TRBJ2-7	TRBD1	.	CASSPRPGTVISYEQYF	TGTGCCAGCAGCCCAAGACCCGGGACAGTCATCAGCTACGAGCAGTACTTC
TRBV5-4	TRBJ2-2	.	once	CASSLEGGVVTGELFF	TGTGCCAGCAGCTTGGAGGGCGGGGTCGTCACCGGGGAGCTGTTTTTT
TRBV4-2	TRBJ1-2	.	.	CASSQETLGYGYTF	TGTGCCAGCAGCCAAGAAACGCTCGGCTATGGCTACACCTTC
TRBV19	TRBJ1-5	.	.	CASSIDGQNNQPQHF	TGTGCCAGTAGTATAGACGGACAGAACAATCAGCCCCAGCATTTT
TRBV4-2	TRBJ1-6	TRBD1	.	CASSQVVGGGAFGSYNSPLHF	TGTGCCAGCAGCCAAGTCGTTGGAGGGGGCGCTTTCGGCTCCTATAATTCACCCCTCCACTTT
TRBV2	TRBJ2-5	TRBD2	.	CARWAGHGAGEETQYF	TGTGCCCGCTGGGCGGGTCATGGGGCGGGGGAGGAGACCCAGTACTTC
TRBV6-5	TRBJ2-3	.	.	CASSYLSTDTQYF	TGTGCCAGCAGTTACCTCAGCACAGATACGCAGTATTTT
TRBV7-9	TRBJ2-7	TRBD2	.	CASSRWRRGSSYEQYF	TGTGCCAGCAGCCGGTGGAGGCGGGGGAGCTCCTACGAGCAGTACTTC
TRBV19	TRBJ1-5	TRBD1	once	CASTRGRGQPQHF	TGTGCCAGTACGAGGGGGCGAGGACAGCCCCAGCATTTT
TRBV13	TRBJ1-5	.	.	CASSSYRAGSNQPQHF	TGTGCCAGCAGCTCCTACAGGGCCGGGAGCAATCAGCCCCAGCATTTT
TRBV27	TRBJ2-5	.	.	CASSSSLAPGETQYF	TGTGCCAGCAGTTCCTCCCTAGCCCCGGGAGAGACCCAGTACTTC
TRBV27	TRBJ1-4	TRBD1	.	CASSFRGQGREKLFF	TGTGCCAGCAGTTTTAGGGGACAGGGGCGGGAAAAACTGTTTTTT
TRBV7-9	TRBJ2-5	TRBD1	.	CASSLEAGQGKETQYF	TGTGCCAGCAGCTTAGAGGCGGGACAGGGAAAAGAGACCCAGTACTTC
TRBV7-2	TRBJ1-1	TRBD1	.	CASSTGVNTEAFF	TGTGCCAGCAGCACAGGGGTGAACACTGAAGCTTTCTTT
TRBV2	TRBJ1-1	.	.	CASSDSQKAFF	TGTGCCAGCAGTGACTCTCAGAAAGCTTTCTTT
TRBV2	TRBJ2-3	TRBD2	.	CASSLGLAGGRGSTDTQYF	TGTGCCAGCAGCCTTGGACTAGCGGGGGGCCGTGGTAGCACAGATACGCAGTATTTT
TRBV28	TRBJ1-1	.	.	CASIQGSAEAFF	TGTGCCAGCATCCAGGGGAGCGCTGAAGCTTTCTTT
TRBV6-5	TRBJ1-4	TRBD1	.	CASSDDRGREKLFF	TGTGCCAGCAGCGATGACAGGGGGCGAGAAAAACTGTTTTTT
TRBV30	TRBJ1-2	.	.	CACTGSGYGYTF	TGTGCCTGTACAGGATCGGGCTATGGCTACACCTTC
TRBV4-1	TRBJ1-6	TRBD1	.	CASSGPGTDNSPLHF	TGCGCCAGCAGCGGACCCGGGACAGATAATTCACCCCTCCACTTT
TRBV27	TRBJ2-1	.	.	CASSLARRLSYNEQFF	TGTGCCAGCAGTTTAGCGAGAAGACTGTCCTACAATGAGCAGTTCTTC
TRBV19	TRBJ2-7	TRBD1	.	CASSNPGTGGEQYF	TGTGCCAGTAGTAACCCGGGGACAGGGGGCGAGCAGTACTTC
TRBV2	TRBJ1-5	.	once	CASSESRNQPQHF	TGTGCCAGCAGTGAGTCGAGGAATCAGCCCCAGCATTTT